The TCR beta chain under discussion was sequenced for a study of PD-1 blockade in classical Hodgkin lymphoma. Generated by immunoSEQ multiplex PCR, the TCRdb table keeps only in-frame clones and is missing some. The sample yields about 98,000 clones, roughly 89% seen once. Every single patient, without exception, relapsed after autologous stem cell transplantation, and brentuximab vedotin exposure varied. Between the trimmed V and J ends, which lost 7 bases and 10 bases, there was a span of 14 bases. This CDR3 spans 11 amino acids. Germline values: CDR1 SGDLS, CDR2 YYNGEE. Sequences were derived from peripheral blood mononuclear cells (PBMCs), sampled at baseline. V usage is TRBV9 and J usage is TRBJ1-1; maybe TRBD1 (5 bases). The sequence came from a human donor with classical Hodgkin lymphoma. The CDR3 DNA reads TGTGCCAGCGGGGGAAGAGTGACAGCTTTCTTT. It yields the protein CASGGRVTAFF.